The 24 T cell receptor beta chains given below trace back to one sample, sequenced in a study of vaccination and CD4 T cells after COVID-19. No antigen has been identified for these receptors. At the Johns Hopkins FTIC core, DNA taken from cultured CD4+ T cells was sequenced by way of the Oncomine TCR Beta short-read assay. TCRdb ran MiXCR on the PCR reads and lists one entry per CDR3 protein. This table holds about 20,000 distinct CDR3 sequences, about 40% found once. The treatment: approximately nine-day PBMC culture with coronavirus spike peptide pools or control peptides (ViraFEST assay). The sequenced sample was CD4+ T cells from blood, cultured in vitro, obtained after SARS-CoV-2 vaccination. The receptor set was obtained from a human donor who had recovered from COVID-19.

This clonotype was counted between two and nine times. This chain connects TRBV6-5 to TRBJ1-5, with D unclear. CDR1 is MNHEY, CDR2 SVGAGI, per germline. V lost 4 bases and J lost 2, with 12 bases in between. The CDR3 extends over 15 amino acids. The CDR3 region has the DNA TGTGCCAGCAGTTCAACATTCAGAGGCAATCAGCCCCAGCATTTT. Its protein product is CASSSTFRGNQPQHF.

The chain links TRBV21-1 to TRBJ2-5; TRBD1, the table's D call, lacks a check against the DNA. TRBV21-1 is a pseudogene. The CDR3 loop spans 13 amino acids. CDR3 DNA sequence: TGTGCCAGCAGCAAAACCCCGGGAGAGACCCAGTACTTC. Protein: CASSKTPGETQYF.

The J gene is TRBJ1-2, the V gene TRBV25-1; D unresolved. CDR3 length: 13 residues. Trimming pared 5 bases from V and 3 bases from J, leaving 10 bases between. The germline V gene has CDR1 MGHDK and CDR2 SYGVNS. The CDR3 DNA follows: TGTGCCAGCAGTAGAGACGGATACTATGGCTACACCTTC. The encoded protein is CASSRDGYYGYTF.

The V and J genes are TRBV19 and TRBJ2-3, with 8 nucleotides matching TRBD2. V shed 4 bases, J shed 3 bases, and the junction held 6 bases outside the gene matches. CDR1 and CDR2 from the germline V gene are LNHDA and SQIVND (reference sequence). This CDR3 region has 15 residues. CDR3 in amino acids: CASSSRASGTDTQYF. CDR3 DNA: TGTGCCAGTAGTAGTAGGGCTAGCGGGACAGATACGCAGTATTTT.

The CDR3 region is CASSPRDITSETQYF. DNA for the CDR3: TGTGCCAGCTCACCCAGGGACATAACGTCCGAGACCCAGTACTTC. J is TRBJ2-7 and V is TRBV18; TRBD1 is a possible D gene (6 bases). The J call may be faulty, since TRBJ2-5 better matches the DNA end. The CDR3 runs 15 residues. Germline V CDR1 and CDR2: KGHSH, LQKENI.

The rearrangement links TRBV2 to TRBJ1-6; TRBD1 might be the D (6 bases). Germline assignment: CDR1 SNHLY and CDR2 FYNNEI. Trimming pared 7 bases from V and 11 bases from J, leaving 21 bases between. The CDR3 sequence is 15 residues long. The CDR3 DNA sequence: TGTGCCAGCATCGAACAAGGGGGGCGGCGAACACCCCTCCACTTT. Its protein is CASIEQGGRRTPLHF. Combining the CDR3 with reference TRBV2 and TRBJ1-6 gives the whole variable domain EPEVTQTPSHQVTQMGQEVILRCVPISNHLYFYWYRQILGQKVEFLVSFYNNEISEKSEIFDDQFSVERPDGSNFTLKIRSTKLEDSAMYFCASIEQGGRRTPLHFGNGTRLTVT.

The DNA of the CDR3 is TGTGCCAGCACCAAGGGATTGGAGACAGGCTGGAAGGGAGCTTTCTTT. It yields the protein CASTKGLETGWKGAFF. V and J are TRBV6-2 or TRBV6-3 and TRBJ1-1; maybe TRBD1 (6 bases). This CDR3 is 16 amino acids long. The germline V gene has CDR1 MNHEY and CDR2 SVGEGT. V was shortened by 7 bases and J by 10 bases, with 28 bases between the two germline ends.

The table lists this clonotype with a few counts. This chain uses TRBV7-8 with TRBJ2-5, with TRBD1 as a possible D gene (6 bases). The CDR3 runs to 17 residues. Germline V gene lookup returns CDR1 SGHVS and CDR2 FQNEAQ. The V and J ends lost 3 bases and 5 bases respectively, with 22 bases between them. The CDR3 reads CASSFSPPGVYGETQYF. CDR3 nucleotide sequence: TGTGCCAGCAGCTTCTCCCCCCCAGGGGTCTATGGCGAGACCCAGTACTTC. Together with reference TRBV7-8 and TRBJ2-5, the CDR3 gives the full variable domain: GAGVSQSPRYKVAKRGQDVALRCDPISGHVSLFWYQQALGQGPEFLTYFQNEAQLDKSGLPSDRFFAERPEGSVSTLKIQRTQQEDSAVYLCASSFSPPGVYGETQYFGPGTRLLVL.

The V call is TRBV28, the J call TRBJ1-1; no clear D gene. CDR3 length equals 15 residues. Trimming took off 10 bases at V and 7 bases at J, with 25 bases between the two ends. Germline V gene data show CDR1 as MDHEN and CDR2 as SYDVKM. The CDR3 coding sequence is TGTGCCACCACCTCCCACAGCCGGAACCGTTATGAAGCTTTCTTT. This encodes CATTSHSRNRYEAFF. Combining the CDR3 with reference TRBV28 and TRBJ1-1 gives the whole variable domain DVKVTQSSRYLVKRTGEKVFLECVQDMDHENMFWYRQDPGLGLRLIYFSYDVKMKEKGDIPEGYSVSREKKERFSLILESASTNQTSMYLCATTSHSRNRYEAFFGQGTRLTVV.

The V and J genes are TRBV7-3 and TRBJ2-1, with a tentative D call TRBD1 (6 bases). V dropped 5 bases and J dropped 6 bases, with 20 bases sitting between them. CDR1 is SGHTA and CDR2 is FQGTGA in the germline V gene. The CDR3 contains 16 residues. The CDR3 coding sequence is TGTGCCAGCAGCCCTGGTTTACGTACAGGGATCAATGAGCAGTTCTTC. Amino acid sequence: CASSPGLRTGINEQFF.

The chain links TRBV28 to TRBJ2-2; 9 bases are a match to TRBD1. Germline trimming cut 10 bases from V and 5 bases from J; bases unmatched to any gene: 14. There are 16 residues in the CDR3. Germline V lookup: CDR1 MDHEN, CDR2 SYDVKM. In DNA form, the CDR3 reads TGTGCCACCTTCAATCCGGGACAGGGCAAGACCGGGGAGCTGTTTTTT. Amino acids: CATFNPGQGKTGELFF.

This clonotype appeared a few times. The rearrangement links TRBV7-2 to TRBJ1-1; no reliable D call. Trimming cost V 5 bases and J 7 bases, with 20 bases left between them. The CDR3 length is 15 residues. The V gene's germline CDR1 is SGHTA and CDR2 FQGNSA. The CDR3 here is CASSKLMGGRNEAFF. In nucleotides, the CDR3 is TGTGCCAGCAGCAAATTAATGGGAGGCAGAAATGAAGCTTTCTTT.

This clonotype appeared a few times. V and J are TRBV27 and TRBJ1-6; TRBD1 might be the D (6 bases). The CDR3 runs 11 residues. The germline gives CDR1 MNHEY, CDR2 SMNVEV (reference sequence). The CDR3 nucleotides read TGTGCTAACAGGGAGTTACCACCCCTCCACTTT. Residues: CANRELPPLHF.

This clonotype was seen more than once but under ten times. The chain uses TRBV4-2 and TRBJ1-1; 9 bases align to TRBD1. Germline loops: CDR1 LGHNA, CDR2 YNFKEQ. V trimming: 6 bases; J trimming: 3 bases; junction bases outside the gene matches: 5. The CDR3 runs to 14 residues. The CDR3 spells CASRDRTGDTEAFF. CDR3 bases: TGTGCCAGCAGGGACCGGACAGGGGACACTGAAGCTTTCTTT.

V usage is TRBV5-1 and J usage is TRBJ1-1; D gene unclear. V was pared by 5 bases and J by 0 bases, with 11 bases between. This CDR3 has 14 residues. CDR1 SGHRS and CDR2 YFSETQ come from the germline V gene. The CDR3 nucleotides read TGCGCCAGCAGGGTAGGGCGGATGAACACTGAAGCTTTCTTT. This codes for CASRVGRMNTEAFF.

The CDR3 DNA reads as TGCAGTGCTAGAGATATTAGGTCTGGGGCCAACGTCCTGACTTTC. Its protein is CSARDIRSGANVLTF. The rearrangement joins TRBV20-1 to TRBJ2-6; D ambiguous. Germline assignment: CDR1 DFQATT and CDR2 SNEGSKA (reference sequence). V lost 0 bases, J lost 1 base, and 7 bases lay in between. The length of the CDR3 is 15 residues.

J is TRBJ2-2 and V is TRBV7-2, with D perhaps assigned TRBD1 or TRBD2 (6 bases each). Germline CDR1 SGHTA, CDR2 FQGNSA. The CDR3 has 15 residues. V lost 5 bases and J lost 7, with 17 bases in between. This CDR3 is CASSPSLGGVGELFF. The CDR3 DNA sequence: TGTGCCAGCAGCCCGAGTCTGGGGGGCGTCGGGGAGCTGTTTTTT.

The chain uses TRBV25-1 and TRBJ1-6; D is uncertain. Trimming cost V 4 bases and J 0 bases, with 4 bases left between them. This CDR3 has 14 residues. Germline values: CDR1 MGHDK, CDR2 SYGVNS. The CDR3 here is CASSADSYNSPLHF. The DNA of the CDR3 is TGTGCCAGCAGTGCGGACTCCTATAATTCACCCCTCCACTTT.

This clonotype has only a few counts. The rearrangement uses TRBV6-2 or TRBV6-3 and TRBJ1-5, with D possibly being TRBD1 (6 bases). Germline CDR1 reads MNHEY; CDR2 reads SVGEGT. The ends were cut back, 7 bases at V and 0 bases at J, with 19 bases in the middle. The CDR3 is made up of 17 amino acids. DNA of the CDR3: TGTGCCAGCACCGAAGGCGGGGGGGCGCGTAGCAATCAGCCCCAGCATTTT. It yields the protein CASTEGGGARSNQPQHF.

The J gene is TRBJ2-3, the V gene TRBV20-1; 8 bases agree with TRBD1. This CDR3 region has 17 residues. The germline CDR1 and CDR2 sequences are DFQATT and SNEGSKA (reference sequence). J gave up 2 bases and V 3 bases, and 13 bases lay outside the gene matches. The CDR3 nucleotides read TGCAGTGCTAGGGCAAACCCGGGACAGGAGGCCACAGATACGCAGTATTTT. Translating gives CSARANPGQEATDTQYF.

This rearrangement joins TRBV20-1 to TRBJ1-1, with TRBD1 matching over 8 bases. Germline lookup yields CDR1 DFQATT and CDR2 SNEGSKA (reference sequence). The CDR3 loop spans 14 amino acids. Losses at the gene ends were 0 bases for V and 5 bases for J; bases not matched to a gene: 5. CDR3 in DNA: TGCAGTGCTAGAGATTCAGGGGGCGGTACTGAAGCTTTCTTT. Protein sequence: CSARDSGGGTEAFF.

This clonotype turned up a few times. The CDR3 DNA is TGTGCCACCAGCAGGGGTAAACAGGGGGCCTATGGCTACACCTTC. Protein sequence: CATSRGKQGAYGYTF. This chain connects TRBV15 to TRBJ1-2; 9 bases agree with TRBD1. J was trimmed by 4 bases and V by 3 bases; bases with no gene match: 6. The germline CDR1 and CDR2 sequences are LNHNV and YYDKDF (reference sequence). This CDR3 comprises 15 residues.

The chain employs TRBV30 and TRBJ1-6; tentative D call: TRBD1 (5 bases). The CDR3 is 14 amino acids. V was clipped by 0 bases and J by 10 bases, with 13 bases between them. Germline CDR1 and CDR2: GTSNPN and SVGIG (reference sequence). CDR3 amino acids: CAWSVRGIRSPLHF. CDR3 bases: TGTGCCTGGAGTGTAAGGGGAATAAGATCACCCCTCCACTTT.

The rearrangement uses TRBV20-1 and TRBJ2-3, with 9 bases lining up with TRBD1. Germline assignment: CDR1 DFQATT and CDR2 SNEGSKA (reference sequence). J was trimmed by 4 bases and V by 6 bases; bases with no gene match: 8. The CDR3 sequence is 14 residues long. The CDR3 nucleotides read TGCAGTGCCACCACAGGGGGCAGGGCAGATACGCAGTATTTT. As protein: CSATTGGRADTQYF.